This T cell receptor beta chain was recovered during a study of T cell changes during pregnancy in multiple sclerosis. CDR1 and CDR2 (germline): LNHDA, SQIVND (reference sequence). This CDR3 is 12 amino acids long. Clones were read by immunoSEQ multiplex PCR, and TCRdb kept only the in-frame ones, dropping some. Of about 28,000 clones listed, around 92% are singletons. The sequence was obtained from a female donor in good health, enrolled as a control in a pregnancy study. The chain carries TRBV19 and TRBJ2-1, with 8 nucleotides matching TRBD2. Sequenced here: peripheral blood, sampled in the first trimester of pregnancy. The DNA of the CDR3 is TGTGTCTCAGGCGGGAGGAACAATGAGCAGTTCTTC. It specifies CVSGGRNNEQFF.